This T cell receptor beta chain originates from a study of T cell repertoires in cytomegalovirus infection. TCRdb re-analysed the reads in MiXCR, keeping a single row per CDR3 protein. The sample consists of about 400,000 distinct CDR3 sequences, roughly 36% of them appearing once. Regarding the study as a whole: HLA-C-restricted CMV clonotypes gave the most frequent clonotype in two of eight donors.

The CDR3 has 13 residues. Germline-derived CDR1 and CDR2 are MDHEN and SYDVKM. The V gene end was trimmed by 6 bases and the J gene end by 6 bases; junction bases not matched to a gene: 7. This clonotype was recorded a few times. Its specificity is unknown. The receptor's source is a human donor in good health (CMV status not recorded). Some clones in this sample may be carry-over from other donors' samples. The chain has TRBV28 and TRBJ1-2, with 7 positions matching TRBD1. The sample consisted of cultured PBMCs, taken from culture after CMV antigen stimulation. Written as DNA, the CDR3 is TGTGCCAGCAGCTCGACAGGGAGCCATGGCTACACCTTC. This gives the protein CASSSTGSHGYTF.